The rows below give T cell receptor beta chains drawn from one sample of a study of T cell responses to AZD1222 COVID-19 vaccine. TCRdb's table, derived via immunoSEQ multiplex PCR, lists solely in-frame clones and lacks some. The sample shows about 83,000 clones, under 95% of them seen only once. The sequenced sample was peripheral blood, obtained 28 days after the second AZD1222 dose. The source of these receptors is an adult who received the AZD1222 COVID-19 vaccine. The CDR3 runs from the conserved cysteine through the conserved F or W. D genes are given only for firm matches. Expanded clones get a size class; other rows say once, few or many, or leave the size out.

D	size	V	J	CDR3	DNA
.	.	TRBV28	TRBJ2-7	CASISEGAWSSYEQYF	TGTGCCAGCATTTCGGAGGGGGCCTGGAGCTCCTACGAGCAGTACTTC
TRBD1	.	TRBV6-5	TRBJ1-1	CASSISGGLVTEAFF	TGTGCCAGCAGTATATCAGGGGGCCTGGTCACTGAAGCTTTCTTT
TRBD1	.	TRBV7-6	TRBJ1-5	CASSLRTGGQSNQPQHF	TGTGCCAGCAGCTTAAGGACAGGGGGCCAGAGCAATCAGCCCCAGCATTTT
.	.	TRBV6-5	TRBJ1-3	CASSYHSSSGNTIYF	TGTGCCAGCAGTTACCACAGCAGCTCTGGAAACACCATATATTTT
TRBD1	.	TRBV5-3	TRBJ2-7	CARSPGGSSYEQYF	TGTGCCAGAAGCCCAGGGGGAAGCTCCTACGAGCAGTACTTC
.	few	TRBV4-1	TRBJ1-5	CASSRETGNYQPQHF	TGCGCCAGCAGCAGGGAGACGGGGAACTATCAGCCCCAGCATTTT
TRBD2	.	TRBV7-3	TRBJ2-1	CASSLISGSSYNEQFF	TGTGCCAGCAGCTTAATTAGCGGGAGCTCCTACAATGAGCAGTTCTTC
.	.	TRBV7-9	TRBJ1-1	CASSLWTEAFF	TGTGCCAGCAGCTTGTGGACTGAAGCTTTCTTT
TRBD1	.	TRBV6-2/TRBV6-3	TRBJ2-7	CASSYETGVYEQYF	TGTGCCAGCAGTTACGAGACAGGGGTCTACGAGCAGTACTTC
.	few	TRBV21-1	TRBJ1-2	CASRREGPVYGYTF	TGTGCCAGCAGAAGGGAGGGGCCCGTCTATGGCTACACCTTC
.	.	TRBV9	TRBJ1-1	CASSVASSDTEAFF	TGTGCCAGCAGCGTAGCCTCTAGTGACACTGAAGCTTTCTTT
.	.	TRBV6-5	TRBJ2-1	CASKGQSGNEQFF	TGTGCCAGCAAAGGACAGTCTGGGAATGAGCAGTTCTTC
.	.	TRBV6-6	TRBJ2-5	CASIGTGWAQYF	TGTGCCAGCATCGGGACGGGGTGGGCCCAGTACTTC
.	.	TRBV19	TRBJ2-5	CASSNRSPGQETQYF	TGTGCCAGTTCAAACCGATCCCCTGGTCAAGAGACCCAGTACTTC
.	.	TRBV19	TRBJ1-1	CASSIPPRLNTEAFF	TGTGCCAGTAGTATCCCCCCCAGACTGAACACTGAAGCTTTCTTT
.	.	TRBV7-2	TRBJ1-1	CASSLPGVNTEAFF	TGTGCCAGCAGCTTACCGGGTGTGAACACTGAAGCTTTCTTT
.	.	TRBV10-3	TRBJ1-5	CAISEQKAANQPQHF	TGTGCCATCAGTGAGCAAAAGGCCGCTAATCAGCCCCAGCATTTT
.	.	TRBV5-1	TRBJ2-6	CASSLAGGSGANVLTF	TGCGCCAGCAGCTTGGCGGGCGGCTCTGGGGCCAACGTCCTGACTTTC
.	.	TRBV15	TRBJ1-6	CATSRDNFSPLHF	TGTGCCACCAGCAGAGATAACTTTTCACCCCTCCACTTT
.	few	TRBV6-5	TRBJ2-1	CASAATEYNEQFF	TGTGCCAGCGCTGCGACAGAATACAATGAGCAGTTCTTC
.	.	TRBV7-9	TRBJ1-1	CASSLGSDSGNEAFF	TGTGCCAGCAGCTTAGGCTCCGACTCAGGTAATGAAGCTTTCTTT
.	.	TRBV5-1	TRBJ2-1	CASSLESGLLGNEQFF	TGCGCCAGCAGCTTGGAATCAGGACTCCTTGGCAATGAGCAGTTCTTC
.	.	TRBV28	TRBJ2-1	CASSSEGLPNGEQFF	TGTGCCAGCAGTTCCGAGGGCCTACCAAATGGTGAGCAGTTCTTC
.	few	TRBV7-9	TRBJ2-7	CASRMTGAGASYEQYF	TGTGCCAGCAGAATGACAGGGGCGGGAGCATCCTACGAGCAGTACTTC
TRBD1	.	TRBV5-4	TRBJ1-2	CASSRDRGLDGYTF	TGTGCCAGCAGCCGGGACAGGGGGTTGGATGGCTACACCTTC
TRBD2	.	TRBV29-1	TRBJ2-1	CSVRLAGSYNEQFF	TGCAGCGTAAGACTAGCGGGTTCCTACAATGAGCAGTTCTTC
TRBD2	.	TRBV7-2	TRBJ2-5	CASSLVPSGRGGETQYF	TGTGCCAGCAGCTTAGTTCCTAGCGGGAGGGGGGGAGAGACCCAGTACTTC
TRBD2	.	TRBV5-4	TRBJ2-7	CASSPGGGRAYEQYF	TGTGCCAGCAGCCCCGGGGGCGGGAGGGCCTACGAGCAGTACTTC
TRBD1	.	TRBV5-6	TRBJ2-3	CASSLGDRTDTQYF	TGTGCCAGCAGCTTGGGGGACAGAACAGATACGCAGTATTTT
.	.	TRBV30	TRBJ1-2	CAWSLPPANYGYTF	TGTGCCTGGAGCTTACCACCAGCTAACTATGGCTACACCTTC
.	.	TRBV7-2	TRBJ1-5	CASSSISRTSYQPQHF	TGTGCCAGCAGTTCCATTTCCCGGACATCCTATCAGCCCCAGCATTTT
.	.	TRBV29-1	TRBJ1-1	CSVEMRRGTEAFF	TGCAGCGTTGAAATGAGGAGGGGCACTGAAGCTTTCTTT
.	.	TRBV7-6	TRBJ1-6	CASSPGLSWVYNSPLHF	TGTGCCAGCAGCCCCGGTCTCTCTTGGGTGTATAATTCACCCCTCCACTTT
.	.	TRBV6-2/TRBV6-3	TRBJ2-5	CASSYGQGFGETQYF	TGTGCCAGCAGTTACGGGCAGGGATTTGGGGAGACCCAGTACTTC
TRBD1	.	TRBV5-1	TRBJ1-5	CASSGTGDANQPQHF	TGCGCCAGCAGCGGGACAGGGGACGCCAATCAGCCCCAGCATTTT
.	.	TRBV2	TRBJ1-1	CASSEDTPRGTEAFF	TGTGCCAGCAGTGAAGACACCCCCCGAGGGACTGAAGCTTTCTTT
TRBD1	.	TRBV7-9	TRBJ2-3	CASSTQTGTGIDTQYF	TGTGCCAGCAGCACCCAGACCGGGACAGGGATCGATACGCAGTATTTT
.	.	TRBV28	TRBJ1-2	CASSSGSYYGYTF	TGTGCCAGCAGTTCTGGGTCTTACTATGGCTACACCTTC
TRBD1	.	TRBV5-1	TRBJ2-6	CASSQGQGRSGANVLTF	TGCGCCAGCAGCCAAGGACAGGGAAGGTCTGGGGCCAACGTCCTGACTTTC
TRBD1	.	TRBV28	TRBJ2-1	CASSFYRDRGHNEQFF	TGTGCCAGCAGTTTCTACCGGGACAGGGGTCACAATGAGCAGTTCTTC
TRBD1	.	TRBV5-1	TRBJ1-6	CASSLGDRGAPLHF	TGCGCCAGCAGCTTGGGGGACAGGGGTGCACCCCTCCACTTT
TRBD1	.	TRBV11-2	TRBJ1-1	CASSGQGWSTEAFF	TGTGCCAGCAGCGGACAGGGGTGGAGCACTGAAGCTTTCTTT
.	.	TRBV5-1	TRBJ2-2	CASSPGPTFAGELFF	TGCGCCAGCAGCCCGGGACCTACGTTCGCCGGGGAGCTGTTTTTT
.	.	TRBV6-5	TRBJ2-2	CATRWAGELFF	TGTGCCACCCGGTGGGCCGGGGAGCTGTTTTTT
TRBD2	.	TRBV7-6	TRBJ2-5	CASSLQDPGAGSETQYF	TGTGCCAGCAGCTTACAAGATCCGGGAGCGGGATCAGAGACCCAGTACTTC
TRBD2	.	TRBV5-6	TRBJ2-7	CASSLLNLAGVSEQYF	TGTGCCAGCAGCTTACTAAACCTAGCGGGAGTCAGCGAGCAGTACTTC
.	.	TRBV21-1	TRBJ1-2	CASSAPGPRGDGYTF	TGTGCCAGCAGCGCCCCGGGACCCCGGGGGGATGGCTACACCTTC
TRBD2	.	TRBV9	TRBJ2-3	CASSPGNSGMAQYF	TGTGCCAGCAGCCCAGGGAATAGCGGGATGGCGCAGTATTTT
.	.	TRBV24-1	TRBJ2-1	CATSTGTTSRNEQFF	TGTGCCACCAGTACTGGGACAACCTCGAGGAATGAGCAGTTCTTC
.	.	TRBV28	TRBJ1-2	CASRGGTDYTF	TGTGCCAGCAGGGGCGGGACTGATTACACCTTC
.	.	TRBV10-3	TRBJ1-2	CAISEPGTPLDGYTF	TGTGCCATCAGTGAACCCGGGACACCCCTCGATGGCTACACCTTC
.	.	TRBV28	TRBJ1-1	CASSPQTLGTEAFF	TGTGCCAGCAGTCCGCAGACCTTAGGGACTGAAGCTTTCTTT
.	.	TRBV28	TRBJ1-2	CASNLGGGSEYGYTF	TGTGCCAGCAACCTAGGGGGGGGATCGGAGTATGGCTACACCTTC
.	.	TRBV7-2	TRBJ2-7	CASSLAGKVYEQYF	TGTGCCAGCAGCTTAGCAGGGAAAGTTTACGAGCAGTACTTC
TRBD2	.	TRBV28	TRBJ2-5	CASSLGAGARETQYF	TGTGCCAGCAGTTTAGGAGCGGGGGCTCGAGAGACCCAGTACTTC